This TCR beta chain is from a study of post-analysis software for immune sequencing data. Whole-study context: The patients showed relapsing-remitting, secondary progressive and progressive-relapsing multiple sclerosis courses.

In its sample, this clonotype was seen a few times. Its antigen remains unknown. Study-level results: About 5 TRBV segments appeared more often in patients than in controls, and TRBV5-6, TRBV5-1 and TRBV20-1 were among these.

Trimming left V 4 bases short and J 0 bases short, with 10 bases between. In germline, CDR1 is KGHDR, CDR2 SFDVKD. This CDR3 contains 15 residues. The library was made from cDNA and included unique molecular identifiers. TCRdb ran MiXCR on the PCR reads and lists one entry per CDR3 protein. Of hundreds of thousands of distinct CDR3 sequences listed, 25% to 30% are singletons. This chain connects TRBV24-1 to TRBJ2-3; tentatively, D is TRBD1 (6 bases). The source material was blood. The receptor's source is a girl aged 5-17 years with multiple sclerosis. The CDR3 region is CATSDRGTSTDTQYF. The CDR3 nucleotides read TGTGCCACCAGTGACAGGGGAACTAGCACAGATACGCAGTATTTT.